This entry concerns a single T cell receptor beta chain. The sample comes from a study of blood T cell repertoires in COVID-19. Overall study context: COVID-19 samples from acute and convalescent phases originated in the United States, Italy and Spain. Sources were T cells, B-cell-depleted T cells, or PBMCs; the material itself was cDNA or gDNA.

Some clones are missing from TCRdb's copy, which holds only in-frame ones; the method was immunoSEQ multiplex PCR. The data hold 300,000 to 400,000 clones, with 65% to 90% observed a single time. The V end was cut by 3 bases, the J end by 7 bases, with 12 bases between. The germline V gene has CDR1 MDHEN and CDR2 SYDVKM. This CDR3 comprises 14 residues. This chain connects TRBV28 to TRBJ2-2, with a possible D match to TRBD2 (6 bases). This receptor was identified in a woman aged 40 to 50 with acute COVID-19. Source material: PBMCs or T cells enriched from blood (not recorded which). CDR3 region: CASSLPVTSGELFF. The CDR3 DNA reads as TGTGCCAGCAGTTTGCCAGTGACTAGCGGGGAGCTGTTTTTT.